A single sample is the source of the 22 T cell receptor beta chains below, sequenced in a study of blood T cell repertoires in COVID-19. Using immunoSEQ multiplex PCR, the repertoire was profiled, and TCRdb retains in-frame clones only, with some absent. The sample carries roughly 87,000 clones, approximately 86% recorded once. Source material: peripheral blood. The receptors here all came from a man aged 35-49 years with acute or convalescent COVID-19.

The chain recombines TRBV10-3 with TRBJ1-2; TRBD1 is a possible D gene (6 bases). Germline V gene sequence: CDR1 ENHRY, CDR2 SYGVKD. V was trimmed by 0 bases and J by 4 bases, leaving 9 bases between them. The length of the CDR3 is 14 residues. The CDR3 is CAISESQGTYGYTF. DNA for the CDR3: TGTGCCATCAGTGAGTCGCAGGGGACCTATGGCTACACCTTC.

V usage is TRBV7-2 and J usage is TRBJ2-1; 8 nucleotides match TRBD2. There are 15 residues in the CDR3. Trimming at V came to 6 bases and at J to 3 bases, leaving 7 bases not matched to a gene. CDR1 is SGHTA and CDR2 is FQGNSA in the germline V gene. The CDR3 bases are TGTGCCAGCAGTTCGGGACTAGAATTCTACAATGAGCAGTTCTTC. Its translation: CASSSGLEFYNEQFF.

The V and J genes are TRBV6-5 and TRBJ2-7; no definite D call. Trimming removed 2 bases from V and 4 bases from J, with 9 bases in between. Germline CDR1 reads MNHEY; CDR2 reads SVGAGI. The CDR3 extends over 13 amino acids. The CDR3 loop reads CASSYAAEYEQYF. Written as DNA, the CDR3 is TGTGCCAGCAGTTACGCGGCAGAATACGAGCAGTACTTC.

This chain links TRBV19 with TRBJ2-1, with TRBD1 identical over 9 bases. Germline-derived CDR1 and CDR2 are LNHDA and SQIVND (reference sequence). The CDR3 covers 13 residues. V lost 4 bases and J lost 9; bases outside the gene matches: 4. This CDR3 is CASSRTGGGEQFF. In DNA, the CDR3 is TGTGCCAGTAGTAGAACAGGGGGCGGTGAGCAGTTCTTC.

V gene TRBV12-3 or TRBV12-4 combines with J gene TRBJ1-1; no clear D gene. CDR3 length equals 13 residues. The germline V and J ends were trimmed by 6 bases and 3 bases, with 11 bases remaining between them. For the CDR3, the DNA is TGTGCCAGCAGACGGATGAGGGACACTGAAGCTTTCTTT. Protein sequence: CASRRMRDTEAFF.

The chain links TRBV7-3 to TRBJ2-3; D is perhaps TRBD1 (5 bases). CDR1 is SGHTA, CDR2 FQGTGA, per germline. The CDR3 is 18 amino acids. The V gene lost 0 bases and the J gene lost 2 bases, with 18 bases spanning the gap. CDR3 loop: CASSLTVFLSGNTDTQYF. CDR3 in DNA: TGTGCCAGCAGCTTAACGGTCTTTCTATCAGGGAACACAGATACGCAGTATTTT.

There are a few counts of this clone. The CDR3 DNA follows: TGCAGCGTTGAAGATCGACGAGGGACTCAGAACACTGAAGCTTTCTTT. As protein: CSVEDRRGTQNTEAFF. This rearrangement joins TRBV29-1 to TRBJ1-1; a weak D match, TRBD1 (5 bases). The CDR3 consists of 16 residues. Germline CDR1 reads SQVTM; CDR2 reads ANQGSEA. V lost 0 bases to trimming and J lost 1 base, with 15 bases between them.

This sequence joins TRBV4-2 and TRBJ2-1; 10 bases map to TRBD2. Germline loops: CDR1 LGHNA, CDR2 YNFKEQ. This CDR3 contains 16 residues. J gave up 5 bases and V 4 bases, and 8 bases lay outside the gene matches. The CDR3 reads CASSRLTSGPDNEQFF. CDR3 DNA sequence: TGTGCCAGCAGCCGCTTGACTAGCGGGCCCGACAATGAGCAGTTCTTC.

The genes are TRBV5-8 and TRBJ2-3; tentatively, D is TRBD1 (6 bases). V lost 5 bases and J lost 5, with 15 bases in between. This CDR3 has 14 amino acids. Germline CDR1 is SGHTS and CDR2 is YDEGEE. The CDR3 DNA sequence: TGTGCCAGCAGTTTGAGACAAGGGGGAGATACGCAGTATTTT. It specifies CASSLRQGGDTQYF.

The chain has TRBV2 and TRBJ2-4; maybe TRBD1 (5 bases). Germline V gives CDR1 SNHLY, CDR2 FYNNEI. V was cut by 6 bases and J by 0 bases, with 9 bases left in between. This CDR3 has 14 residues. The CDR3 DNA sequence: TGTGCCAGCAGGACGACAGTAGCCAAAAACATTCAGTACTTC. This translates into CASRTTVAKNIQYF.

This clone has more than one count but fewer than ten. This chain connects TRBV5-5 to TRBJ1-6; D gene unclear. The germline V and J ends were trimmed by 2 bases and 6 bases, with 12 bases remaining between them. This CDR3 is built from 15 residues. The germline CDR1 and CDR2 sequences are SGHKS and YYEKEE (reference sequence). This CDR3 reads CASSLGDGFNSPLHF. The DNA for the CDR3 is TGTGCCAGCAGCTTAGGAGATGGTTTTAATTCACCCCTCCACTTT.

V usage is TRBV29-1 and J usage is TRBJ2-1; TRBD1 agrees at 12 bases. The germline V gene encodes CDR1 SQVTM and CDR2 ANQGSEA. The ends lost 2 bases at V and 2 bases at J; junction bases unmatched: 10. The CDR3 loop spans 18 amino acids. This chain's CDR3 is CSVEPGTGGRIPYNEQFF. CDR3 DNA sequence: TGCAGCGTTGAACCGGGGACAGGGGGCAGGATCCCCTACAATGAGCAGTTCTTC.

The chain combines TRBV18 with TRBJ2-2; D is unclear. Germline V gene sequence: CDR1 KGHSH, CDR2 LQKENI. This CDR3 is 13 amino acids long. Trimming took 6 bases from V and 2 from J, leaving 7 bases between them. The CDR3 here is CASSEINTGELFF. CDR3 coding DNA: TGTGCCAGCTCCGAGATAAACACCGGGGAGCTGTTTTTT.

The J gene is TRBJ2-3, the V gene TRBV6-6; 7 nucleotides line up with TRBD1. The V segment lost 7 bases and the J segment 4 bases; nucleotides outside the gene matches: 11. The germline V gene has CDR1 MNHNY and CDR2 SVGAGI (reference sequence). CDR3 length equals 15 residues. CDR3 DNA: TGTGCCAGCACCATCAGGGGGACCGATGCAGATACGCAGTATTTT. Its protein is CASTIRGTDADTQYF.

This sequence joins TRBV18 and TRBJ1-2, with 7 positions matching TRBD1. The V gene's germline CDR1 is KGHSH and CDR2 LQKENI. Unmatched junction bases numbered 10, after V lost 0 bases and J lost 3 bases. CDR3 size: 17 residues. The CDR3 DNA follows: TGTGCCAGCTCACCACCGGTCCGAACAGGGGATGACTATGGCTACACCTTC. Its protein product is CASSPPVRTGDDYGYTF.

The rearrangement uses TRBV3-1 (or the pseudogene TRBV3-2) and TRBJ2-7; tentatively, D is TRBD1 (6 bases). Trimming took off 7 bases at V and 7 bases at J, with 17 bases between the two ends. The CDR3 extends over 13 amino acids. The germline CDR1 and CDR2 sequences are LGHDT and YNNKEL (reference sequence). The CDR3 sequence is CASTLRGSREQYF. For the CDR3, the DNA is TGTGCCAGCACCCTAAGGGGGTCGCGGGAGCAGTACTTC.

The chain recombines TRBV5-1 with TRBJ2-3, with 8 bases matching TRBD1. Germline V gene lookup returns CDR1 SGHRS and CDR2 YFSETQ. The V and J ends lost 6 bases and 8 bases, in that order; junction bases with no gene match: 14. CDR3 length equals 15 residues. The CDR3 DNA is TGCGCCAGCAAGGGGACAGGATACGGTGGCGGTACGCAGTATTTT. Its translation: CASKGTGYGGGTQYF.

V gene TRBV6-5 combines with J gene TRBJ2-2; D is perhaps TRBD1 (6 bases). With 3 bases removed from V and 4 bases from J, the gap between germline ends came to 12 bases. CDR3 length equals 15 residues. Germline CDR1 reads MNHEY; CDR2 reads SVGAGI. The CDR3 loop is CASSYASRGTGELFF. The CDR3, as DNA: TGTGCCAGCAGTTATGCGAGCAGGGGCACCGGGGAGCTGTTTTTT.

The DNA of the CDR3 is TGTGCCATCATCGGGGGGCAGGAAAACACCATATATTTT. Protein product: CAIIGGQENTIYF. This chain uses TRBV10-3 with TRBJ1-3; TRBD1 might be the D (6 bases). The germline V gene has CDR1 ENHRY and CDR2 SYGVKD. This CDR3 contains 13 residues. V was shortened by 7 bases and J by 6 bases, with 13 bases between the two germline ends.

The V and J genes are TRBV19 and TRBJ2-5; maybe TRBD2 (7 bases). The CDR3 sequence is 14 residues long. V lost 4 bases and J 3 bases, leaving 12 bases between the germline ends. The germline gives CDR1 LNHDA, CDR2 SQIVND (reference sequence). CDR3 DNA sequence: TGTGCCAGTAGTAAGGGGGGGACTGAAGAGACCCAGTACTTC. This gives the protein CASSKGGTEETQYF.

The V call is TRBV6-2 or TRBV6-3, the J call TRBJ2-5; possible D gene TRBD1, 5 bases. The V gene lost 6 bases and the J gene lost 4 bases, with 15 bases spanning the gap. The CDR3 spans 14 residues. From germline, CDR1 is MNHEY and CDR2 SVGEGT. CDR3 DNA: TGTGCCAGCAGCCCCGGGCTCCAGGGAGAGACCCAGTACTTC. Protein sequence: CASSPGLQGETQYF.

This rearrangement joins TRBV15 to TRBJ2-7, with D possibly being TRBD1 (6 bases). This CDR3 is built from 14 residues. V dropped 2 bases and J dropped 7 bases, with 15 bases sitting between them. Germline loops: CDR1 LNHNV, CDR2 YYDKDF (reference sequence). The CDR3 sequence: CATSRTRDIREQYF. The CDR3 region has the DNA TGTGCCACCAGCAGAACCCGGGACATTCGGGAGCAGTACTTC.